These 16 T cell receptor beta chains originate from one sample sequenced in a study of technical replicates of blood from a handful of donors. Profiling relied on immunoSEQ multiplex PCR, and the TCRdb table lists in-frame clones only, not all of them. The sample holds 78,000 or so clones; 91% are singletons and the top ten take roughly 0.4%. Source material: T cells isolated from PBMCs. The receptor set was obtained from a human donor in good health. Some clones in this sample may be carry-over from other donors' samples.

The rearrangement links TRBV29-1 to TRBJ2-1; 8 nucleotides match TRBD2. This CDR3 is 15 amino acids long. Trimming at V came to 1 base and at J to 5 bases, leaving 7 bases not matched to a gene. Germline V gives CDR1 SQVTM, CDR2 ANQGSEA. CDR3 nucleotide sequence: TGCAGCGTTGAAGCCCTAGCGGGTTATAACAATGAGCAGTTCTTC. Protein sequence: CSVEALAGYNNEQFF.

The chain is built from TRBV19 and TRBJ1-4, with a weak D call TRBD1 (6 bases). CDR1 LNHDA and CDR2 SQIVND come from the germline V gene (reference sequence). This CDR3 region has 16 residues. Trimming left V 6 bases short and J 5 bases short, with 19 bases between. The CDR3 coding sequence is TGTGCCAGTAGCTTACCCTTACTTGGACAGAATGAAAAACTGTTTTTT. This sequence encodes CASSLPLLGQNEKLFF.

This clone was detected only once. The chain couples TRBV4-1 to TRBJ1-1, with D possibly being TRBD1 (6 bases). Germline CDR1 is MGHRA and CDR2 is YSYEKL. The CDR3 is 16 amino acids. V lost 4 bases and J lost 4, with 19 bases in between. The CDR3 here is CASSRGAGARGTEAFF. CDR3 in DNA: TGCGCCAGCAGCCGGGGCGCGGGGGCGCGGGGCACTGAAGCTTTCTTT.

J is TRBJ2-3 and V is TRBV7-6; 8 nucleotides line up with TRBD1. The CDR3 totals 14 residues. The germline V gene has CDR1 SGHVS and CDR2 FNYEAQ. J was trimmed by 9 bases and V by 1 base; bases with no gene match: 6. The CDR3 coding sequence is TGTGCCAGCAGCTTAGAAAGGCAGGGGGCCACGCAGTATTTT. Translated: CASSLERQGATQYF. The full variable domain, rest sourced from reference TRBV7-6 and TRBJ2-3, is GAGVSQSPRYKVTKRGQDVALRCDPISGHVSLYWYRQALGQGPEFLTYFNYEAQQDKSGLPNDRFSAERPEGSISTLTIQRTEQRDSAMYRCASSLERQGATQYFGPGTRLTVL.

This chain links TRBV5-5 with TRBJ1-2; 7 nucleotides line up with TRBD1. The junction had 13 bases not matched to a gene; V was cut back by 2 bases and J by 0 bases. Germline lookup yields CDR1 SGHKS and CDR2 YYEKEE (reference sequence). The CDR3 length is 18 residues. The CDR3 protein is CASSLYMTGQITNYGYTF. CDR3 bases: TGTGCCAGCAGCTTATACATGACGGGACAGATTACTAACTATGGCTACACCTTC.

The J gene is TRBJ2-1, the V gene TRBV30; 8 bases align to TRBD2. V trimming: 0 bases; J trimming: 7 bases; junction bases outside the gene matches: 2. Germline V lookup: CDR1 GTSNPN, CDR2 SVGIG (reference sequence). This CDR3 has 13 amino acids. CDR3 DNA: TGTGCCTGGAGTGTCGTAGCGGGGAATGAGCAGTTCTTC. Its translation is CAWSVVAGNEQFF.

V and J are TRBV6-5 and TRBJ2-5; D unclear. The assigned J gene may be wrong: the sequence end matches TRBJ2-7 better. Germline CDR1 is MNHEY and CDR2 is SVGAGI. CDR3 length: 14 amino acids. As DNA, the CDR3 is TGTGCCAGCAGTTACCGAGAGAACGCCTACGAGCAGTACTTC. Translation gives CASSYRENAYEQYF.

The rearrangement joins TRBV5-1 to TRBJ1-5; 7 nucleotides agree with TRBD1. The CDR3 extends over 16 amino acids. Trimming at V came to 0 bases and at J to 8 bases, leaving 11 bases not matched to a gene. Looked up from germline, CDR1 is SGHRS and CDR2 is YFSETQ. CDR3 sequence: CASSLDGSGGAKPQHF. In DNA form, the CDR3 reads TGCGCCAGCAGCTTGGATGGGTCAGGGGGTGCGAAGCCCCAGCATTTT.

The rearrangement links TRBV6-4 to TRBJ2-7; 7 bases map to TRBD1. Germline V lookup: CDR1 MRHNA, CDR2 SNTAGT. The CDR3 runs 14 residues. V lost 6 bases and J lost 0; bases outside the gene matches: 5. Written as DNA, the CDR3 is TGTGCCAGCAGCCCTACAGGGGACTCCTACGAGCAGTACTTC. This gives the protein CASSPTGDSYEQYF.

This chain joins TRBV27 and TRBJ2-4; tentatively, D is TRBD2 (5 bases). Germline V gene lookup returns CDR1 MNHEY and CDR2 SMNVEV (reference sequence). The CDR3 sequence is 16 residues long. Trimming left V 5 bases short and J 6 bases short, with 20 bases between. CDR3 in amino acids: CASSGRPGRWINIQYF. The CDR3 DNA follows: TGTGCCAGCAGTGGGAGACCGGGCCGTTGGATAAACATTCAGTACTTC.

This chain links TRBV28 with TRBJ1-1; D unresolved. Trimming removed 8 bases from V and 1 base from J, with 5 bases in between. Germline-derived CDR1 and CDR2 are MDHEN and SYDVKM. The length of the CDR3 is 11 residues. The CDR3 nucleotides are TGTGCCAGCGCGAGGAACACTGAAGCTTTCTTT. Translating gives CASARNTEAFF.

J is TRBJ2-1 and V is TRBV2, with a weak D call TRBD1 (6 bases). The germline V gene encodes CDR1 SNHLY and CDR2 FYNNEI. This CDR3 is 13 amino acids long. Trimming removed 6 bases from V and 5 bases from J, with 11 bases in between. The CDR3 loop is CASSDDRNNEQFF. As DNA, the CDR3 is TGTGCCAGCAGCGATGACAGGAACAATGAGCAGTTCTTC.

This clone appeared once. The chain carries TRBV23-1 and TRBJ2-3; 9 bases map to TRBD2. TRBV23-1 is reported as an ORF; its role is uncertain. The ends lost 9 bases at V and 5 bases at J; junction bases unmatched: 18. This CDR3 comprises 17 residues. CDR3 amino acids: CASRGATREGGLDTQYF. Written as DNA, the CDR3 is TGCGCCAGTCGTGGGGCAACGCGGGAGGGCGGCTTAGATACGCAGTATTTT.

This clone was picked up one time. V gene TRBV5-5 combines with J gene TRBJ1-5, with D hard to call. In germline, CDR1 is SGHKS, CDR2 YYEKEE (reference sequence). The CDR3 is 13 residues long. With 0 bases removed from V and 8 bases from J, the gap between germline ends came to 9 bases. The CDR3 DNA reads TGTGCCAGCAGCTTGGCCGAGTACGAGCCCCAGCATTTT. This sequence encodes CASSLAEYEPQHF.

V gene TRBV25-1 combines with J gene TRBJ1-5, with D perhaps TRBD1 (5 bases). CDR1 MGHDK and CDR2 SYGVNS come from the germline V gene. Between the trimmed V and J ends, which lost 4 bases and 6 bases, there was a span of 19 bases. CDR3 length equals 16 residues. The CDR3 protein is CASSGRGMSRAQPQHF. In DNA form, the CDR3 reads TGTGCCAGCAGTGGAAGGGGAATGTCCAGGGCTCAGCCCCAGCATTTT.

In its sample, this clone was seen once. A read error may account for a junction end that differs from germline. V usage is TRBV7-7 and J usage is TRBJ2-3; the match to TRBD2 covers 13 bases. Germline V lookup: CDR1 SSHAT, CDR2 FNYEAQ (reference sequence). The CDR3 has 17 amino acids. The CDR3 DNA sequence: TGTGCTAGCAGCTTACTAGCGGGGGGGCTTGGAACAGATACGCAGTATTTT. This codes for CASSLLAGGLGTDTQYF.